This T cell receptor (beta chain) came from a study of cytomegalovirus exposure and HLA in healthy donors. Study outcomes and limitations: Sequencing had likely introduced a cluster of highly shared sequence variants as an artifact.

The CDR3 loop spans 15 amino acids. Germline CDR1 reads SNHLY; CDR2 reads FYNNEI. Trimming removed 8 bases at V and 2 bases at J, with 18 bases between. Worth noting for this clone: Its antigen is currently unknown.

The PCR had 60 Vbeta and 13 Jbeta primers. This table comes from immunoSEQ multiplex PCR, and its TCRdb copy is limited to in-frame clones, with some not included. The sample carries more than 95,000 clones, 60% to 80% recorded once. The J gene is TRBJ2-5, the V gene TRBV2; D perhaps matches TRBD2 (6 bases). Sequencing was done on a sample of PBMCs. This TCR was recovered from a man aged 60 to 69 in good health and CMV-seronegative. The CDR3 DNA is TGTGCCAGCCACCGGGACTCTGGGGTTCAAGAGACCCAGTACTTC. Its translation is CASHRDSGVQETQYF. Together with reference TRBV2 and TRBJ2-5, the CDR3 gives the full variable domain: EPEVTQTPSHQVTQMGQEVILRCVPISNHLYFYWYRQILGQKVEFLVSFYNNEISEKSEIFDDQFSVERPDGSNFTLKIRSTKLEDSAMYFCASHRDSGVQETQYFGPGTRLLVL.